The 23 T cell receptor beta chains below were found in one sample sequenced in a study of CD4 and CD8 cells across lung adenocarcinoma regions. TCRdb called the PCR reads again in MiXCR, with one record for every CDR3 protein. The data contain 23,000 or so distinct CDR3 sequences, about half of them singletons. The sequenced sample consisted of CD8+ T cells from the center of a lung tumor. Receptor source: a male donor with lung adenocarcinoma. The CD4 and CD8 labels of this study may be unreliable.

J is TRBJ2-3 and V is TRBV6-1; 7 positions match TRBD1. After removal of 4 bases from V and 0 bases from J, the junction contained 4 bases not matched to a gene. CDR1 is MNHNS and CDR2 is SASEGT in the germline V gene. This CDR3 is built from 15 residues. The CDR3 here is CASSARQGSTDTQYF. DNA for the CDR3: TGTGCCAGCAGTGCCAGACAGGGAAGCACAGATACGCAGTATTTT.

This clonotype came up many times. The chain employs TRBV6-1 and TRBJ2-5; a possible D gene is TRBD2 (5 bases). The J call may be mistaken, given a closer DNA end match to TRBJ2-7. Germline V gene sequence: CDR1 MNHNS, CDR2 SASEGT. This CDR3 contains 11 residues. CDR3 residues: CASQRSYEQYF. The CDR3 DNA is TGTGCCAGTCAGCGGAGTTACGAGCAGTACTTC.

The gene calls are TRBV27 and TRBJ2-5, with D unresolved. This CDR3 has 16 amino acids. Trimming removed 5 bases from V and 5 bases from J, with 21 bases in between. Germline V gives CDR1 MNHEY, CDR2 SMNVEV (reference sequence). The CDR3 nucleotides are TGTGCCAGCAGTCCTAGTACCGGCCCTCCCGGGGAGACCCAGTACTTC. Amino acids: CASSPSTGPPGETQYF.

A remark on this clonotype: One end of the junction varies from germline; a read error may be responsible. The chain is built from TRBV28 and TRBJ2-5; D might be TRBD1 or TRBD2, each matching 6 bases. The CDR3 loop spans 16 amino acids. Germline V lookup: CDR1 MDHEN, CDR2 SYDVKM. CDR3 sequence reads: CACGAFRGGAQKTQYF. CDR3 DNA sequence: TGTGCCTGCGGGGCGTTCAGGGGCGGGGCCCAAAAGACCCAGTACTTC.

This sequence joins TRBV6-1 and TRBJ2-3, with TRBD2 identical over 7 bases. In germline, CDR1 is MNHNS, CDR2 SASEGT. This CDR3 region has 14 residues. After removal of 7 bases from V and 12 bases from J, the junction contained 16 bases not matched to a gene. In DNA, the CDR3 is TGTGCCAGCATAAAGCGGGATGCCACAGACATTCAGTATTTT. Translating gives CASIKRDATDIQYF.

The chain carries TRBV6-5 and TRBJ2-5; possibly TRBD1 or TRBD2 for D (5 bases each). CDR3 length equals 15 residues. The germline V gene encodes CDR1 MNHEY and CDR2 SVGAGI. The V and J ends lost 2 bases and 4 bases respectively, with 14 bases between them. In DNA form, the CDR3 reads TGTGCCAGCAGTTACGGGACCGGGGATACAGAGACCCAGTACTTC. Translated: CASSYGTGDTETQYF.

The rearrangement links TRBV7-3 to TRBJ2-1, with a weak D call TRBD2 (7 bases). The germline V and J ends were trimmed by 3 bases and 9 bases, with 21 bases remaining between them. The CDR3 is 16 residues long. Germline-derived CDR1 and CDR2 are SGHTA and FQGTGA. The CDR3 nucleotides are TGTGCCAGCAGCTTGTTGAGGGGGGGTGGGGCGAGTGAGCAGTTCTTC. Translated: CASSLLRGGGASEQFF.

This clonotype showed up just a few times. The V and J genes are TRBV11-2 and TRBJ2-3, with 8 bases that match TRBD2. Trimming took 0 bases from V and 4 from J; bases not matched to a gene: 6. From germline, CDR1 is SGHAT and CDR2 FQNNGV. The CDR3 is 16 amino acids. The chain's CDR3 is CASSLEGGRTPDTQYF. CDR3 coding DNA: TGTGCCAGCAGCTTAGAAGGCGGGAGGACCCCAGATACGCAGTATTTT.

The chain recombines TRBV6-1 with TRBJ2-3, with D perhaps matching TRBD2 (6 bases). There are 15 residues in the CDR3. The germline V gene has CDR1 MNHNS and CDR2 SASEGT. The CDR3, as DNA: TGTGGCGCGGGGCACGGCGGCCGCGACCAAGATACGCAGTATTTT. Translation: CGAGHGGRDQDTQYF.

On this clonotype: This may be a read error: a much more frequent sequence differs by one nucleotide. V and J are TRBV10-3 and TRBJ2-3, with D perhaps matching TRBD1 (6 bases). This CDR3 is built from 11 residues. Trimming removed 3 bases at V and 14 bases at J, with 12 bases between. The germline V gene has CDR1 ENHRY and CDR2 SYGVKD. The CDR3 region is CAISEGGQGYF. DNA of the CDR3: TGTGCCATCAGTGAAGGGGGACAAGGGTATTTT.

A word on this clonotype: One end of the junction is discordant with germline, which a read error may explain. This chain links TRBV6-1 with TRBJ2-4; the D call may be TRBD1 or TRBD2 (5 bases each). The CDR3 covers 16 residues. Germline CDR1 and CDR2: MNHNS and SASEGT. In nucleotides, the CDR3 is TGTGCCAGCAGCGTCTCGGGGCGGCGAGGCAAAAATACGCAGTATTTC. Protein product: CASSVSGRRGKNTQYF.

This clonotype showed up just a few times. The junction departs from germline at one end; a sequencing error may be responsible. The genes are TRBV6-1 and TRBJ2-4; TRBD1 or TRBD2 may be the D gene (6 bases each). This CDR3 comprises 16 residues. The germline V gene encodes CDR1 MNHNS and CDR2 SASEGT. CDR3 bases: TGTGCCAGCAGTGAAGCCGGGCCGGGGGCCAAGAACATTCAGTATTTC. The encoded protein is CASSEAGPGAKNIQYF.

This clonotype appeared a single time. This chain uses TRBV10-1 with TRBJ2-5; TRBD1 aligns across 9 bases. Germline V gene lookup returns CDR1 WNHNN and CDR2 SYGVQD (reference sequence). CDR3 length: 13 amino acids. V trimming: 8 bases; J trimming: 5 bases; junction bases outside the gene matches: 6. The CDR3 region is CASGDRDGETQYF. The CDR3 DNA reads TGCGCCAGCGGGGACAGGGACGGGGAGACCCAGTACTTC.

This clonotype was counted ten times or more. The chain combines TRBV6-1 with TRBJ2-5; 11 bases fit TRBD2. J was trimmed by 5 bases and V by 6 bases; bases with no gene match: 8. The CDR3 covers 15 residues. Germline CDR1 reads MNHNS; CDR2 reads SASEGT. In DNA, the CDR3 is TGTGCCAGCAGGCGACTAGCGGGATTCCGGGAGACCCAGTACTTC. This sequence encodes CASRRLAGFRETQYF.

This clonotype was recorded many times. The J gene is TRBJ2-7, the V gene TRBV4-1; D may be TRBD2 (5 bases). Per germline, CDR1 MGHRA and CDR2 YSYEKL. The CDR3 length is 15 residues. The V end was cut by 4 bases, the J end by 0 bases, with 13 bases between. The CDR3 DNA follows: TGCGCCAGCAGCCGGGAAGAGGGCGGCTCCTACGAGCAGTACTTC. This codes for CASSREEGGSYEQYF.

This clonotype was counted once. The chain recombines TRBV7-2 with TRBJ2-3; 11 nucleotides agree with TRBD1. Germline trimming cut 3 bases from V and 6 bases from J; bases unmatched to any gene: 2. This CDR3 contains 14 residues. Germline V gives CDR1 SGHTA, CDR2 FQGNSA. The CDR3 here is CASSFWDRGDTQYF. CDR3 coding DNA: TGTGCCAGCAGCTTCTGGGACAGGGGGGATACGCAGTATTTT.

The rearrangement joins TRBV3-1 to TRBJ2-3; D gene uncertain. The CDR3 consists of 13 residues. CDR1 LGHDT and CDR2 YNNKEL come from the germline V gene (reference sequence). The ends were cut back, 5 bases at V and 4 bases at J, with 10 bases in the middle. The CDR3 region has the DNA TGTGCCAGCAGCTGGCGGAACGCAGATACGCAGTATTTT. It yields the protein CASSWRNADTQYF.

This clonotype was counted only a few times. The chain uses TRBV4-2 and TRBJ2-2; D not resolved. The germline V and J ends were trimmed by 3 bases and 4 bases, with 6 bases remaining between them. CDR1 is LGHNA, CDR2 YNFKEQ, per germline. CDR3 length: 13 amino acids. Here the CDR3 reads CASSQDGTGELFF. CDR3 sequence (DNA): TGTGCCAGCAGCCAGGACGGCACCGGGGAGCTGTTTTTT.

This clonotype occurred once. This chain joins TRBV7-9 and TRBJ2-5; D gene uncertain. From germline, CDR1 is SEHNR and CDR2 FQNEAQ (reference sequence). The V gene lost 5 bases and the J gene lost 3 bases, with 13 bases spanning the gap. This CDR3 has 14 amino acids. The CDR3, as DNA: TGTGCCAGCAGCCTGGAAAGAGACAAAGAGACCCAGTACTTC. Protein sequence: CASSLERDKETQYF.

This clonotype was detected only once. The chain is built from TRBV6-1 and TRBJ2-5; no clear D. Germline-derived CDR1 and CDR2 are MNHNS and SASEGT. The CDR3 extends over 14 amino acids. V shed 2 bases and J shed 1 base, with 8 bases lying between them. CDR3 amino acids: CASSEWSVQETQYF. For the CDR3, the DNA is TGTGCCAGCAGTGAATGGTCTGTCCAAGAGACCCAGTACTTC.

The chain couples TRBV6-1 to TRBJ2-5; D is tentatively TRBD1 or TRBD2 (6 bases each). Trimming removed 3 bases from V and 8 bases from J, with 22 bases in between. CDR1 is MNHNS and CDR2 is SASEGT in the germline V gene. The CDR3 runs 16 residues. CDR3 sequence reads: CASSEAGGRVGDTQYF. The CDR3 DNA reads TGTGCCAGCAGTGAGGCCGGGGGCCGGGTCGGGGATACCCAGTACTTC.

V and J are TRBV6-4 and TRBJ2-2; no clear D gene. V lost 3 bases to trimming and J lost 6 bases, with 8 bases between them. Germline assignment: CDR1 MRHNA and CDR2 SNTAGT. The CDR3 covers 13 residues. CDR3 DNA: TGTGCCAGCAGTGATAGAAGGTCCGGGGAGCTGTTTTTT. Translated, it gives CASSDRRSGELFF.

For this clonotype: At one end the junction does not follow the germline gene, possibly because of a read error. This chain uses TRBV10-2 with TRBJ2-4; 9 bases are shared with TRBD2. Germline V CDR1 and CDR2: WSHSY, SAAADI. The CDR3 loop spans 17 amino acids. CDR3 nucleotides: TGCACCAGCAGTGGCGGGGGGGGGGAGGGGGCCAAAAATACTCAGTACTTC. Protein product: CTSSGGGGEGAKNTQYF.